The T cell receptor (beta chain) described here comes from a study of T-cell memory formation after mild COVID-19. Study outcomes and limitations: Memory sampled before infection contained some responding clones, suggesting cross-reactive memory joined. The study found balanced CD4/CD8 in clones contracting day 15 to 85 and a CD4+ lean in later expanders.

A note on this clonotype: The antigen remains undetermined.

TCRdb independently ran MiXCR on the 5' RACE reads; one entry per CDR3 protein. This table has 450,000 or so distinct CDR3 sequences, more than 20% appearing once. The TCR originated in an adult woman who had mild COVID-19 (a few samples of this study predate the infection). Cell type and time point are not known. The sample taken for sequencing was PBMCs or a T cell subset sorted from them (not recorded which).

The CDR3 spells CATSETGSPYEQYF. The CDR3 region has the DNA TGTGCCACCAGTGAAACCGGTTCCCCCTACGAGCAGTACTTC. The chain employs TRBV24-1 and TRBJ2-7; no clear D. This CDR3 is built from 14 residues. Germline lookup yields CDR1 KGHDR and CDR2 SFDVKD. V was cut by 4 bases and J by 2 bases, with 11 bases left in between.